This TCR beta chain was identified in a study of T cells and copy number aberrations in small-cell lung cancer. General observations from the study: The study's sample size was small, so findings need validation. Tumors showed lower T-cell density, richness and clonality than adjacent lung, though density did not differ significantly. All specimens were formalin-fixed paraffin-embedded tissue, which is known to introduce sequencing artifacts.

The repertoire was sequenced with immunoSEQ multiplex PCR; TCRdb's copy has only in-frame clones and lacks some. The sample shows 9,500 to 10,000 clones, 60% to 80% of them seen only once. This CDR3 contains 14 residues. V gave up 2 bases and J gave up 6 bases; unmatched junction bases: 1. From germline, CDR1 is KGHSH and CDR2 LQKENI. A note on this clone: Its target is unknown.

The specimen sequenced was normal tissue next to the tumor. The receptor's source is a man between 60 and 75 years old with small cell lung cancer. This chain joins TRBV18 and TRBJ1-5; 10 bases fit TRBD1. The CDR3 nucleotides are TGTGCCAGCTCACCAGGGACAGGGGCTCAGCCCCAGCATTTT. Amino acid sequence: CASSPGTGAQPQHF. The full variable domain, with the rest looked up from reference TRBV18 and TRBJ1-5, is NAGVMQNPRHLVRRRGQEARLRCSPMKGHSHVYWYRQLPEEGLKFMVYLQKENIIDESGMPKERFSAEFPKEGPSILRIQQVVRGDSAAYFCASSPGTGAQPQHFGDGTRLSIL.